This T cell receptor beta chain originates from a study of blood T cell repertoires in COVID-19. On the study more broadly: T cells, B-cell-depleted T cells, or PBMCs supplied cDNA or gDNA.

TCRdb's copy holds only in-frame clones and misses some; the assay was immunoSEQ multiplex PCR. The table includes 150,000 to 200,000 clones, 85% to 95% detected once. The CDR3 consists of 19 residues. Unmatched junction bases numbered 19, after V lost 3 bases and J lost 2 bases. The germline CDR1 and CDR2 sequences are GTSNPN and SVGIG (reference sequence). Material: peripheral blood. The rearrangement links TRBV30 to TRBJ2-7; 10 bases are a match to TRBD2. The receptor comes from a woman aged 60-75 years with COVID-19, enrolled during active disease. CDR3 in amino acids: CAWSAERGLAFHKTYEQYF. In nucleotides, the CDR3 is TGTGCCTGGAGCGCCGAGAGGGGACTAGCGTTCCATAAGACCTACGAGCAGTACTTC.